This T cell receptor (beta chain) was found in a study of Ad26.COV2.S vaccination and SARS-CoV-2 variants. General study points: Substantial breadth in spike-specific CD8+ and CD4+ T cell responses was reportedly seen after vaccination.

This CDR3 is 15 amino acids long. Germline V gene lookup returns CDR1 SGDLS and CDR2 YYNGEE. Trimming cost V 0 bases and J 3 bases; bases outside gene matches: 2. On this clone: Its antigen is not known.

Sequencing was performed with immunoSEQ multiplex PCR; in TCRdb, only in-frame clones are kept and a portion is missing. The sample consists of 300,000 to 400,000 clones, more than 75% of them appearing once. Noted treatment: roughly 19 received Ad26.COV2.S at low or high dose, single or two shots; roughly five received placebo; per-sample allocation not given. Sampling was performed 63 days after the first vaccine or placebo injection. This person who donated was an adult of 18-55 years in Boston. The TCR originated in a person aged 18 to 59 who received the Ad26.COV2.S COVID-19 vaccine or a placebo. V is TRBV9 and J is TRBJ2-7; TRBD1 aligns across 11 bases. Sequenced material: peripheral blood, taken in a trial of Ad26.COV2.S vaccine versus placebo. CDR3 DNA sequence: TGTGCCAGCAGCGTAGAGGGACAGGGGGACTACGAGCAGTACTTC. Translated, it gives CASSVEGQGDYEQYF.